This T cell receptor beta chain was sequenced for a study of blood T cell repertoires in COVID-19. Trimming at V came to 0 bases and at J to 10 bases, leaving 10 bases not matched to a gene. The CDR3 is made up of 17 amino acids. The V gene's germline CDR1 is PRHDT and CDR2 FYEKMQ (reference sequence). Method: immunoSEQ multiplex PCR; TCRdb's copy keeps in-frame clones and lacks some. The sample comprises 270,000 or so clones, 84% of which are singletons, and 7.5% to 9% rests with the top ten. This chain uses TRBV13 with TRBJ2-1; 12 nucleotides match TRBD1. Material for sequencing was peripheral blood. The TCR originated in a human donor in a cohort sampled during active COVID-19. The CDR3 reads CASSLGRGTGGSPEQFF. The CDR3 nucleotides are TGTGCCAGCAGCTTAGGTCGCGGGACAGGGGGCTCCCCGGAGCAGTTCTTC.